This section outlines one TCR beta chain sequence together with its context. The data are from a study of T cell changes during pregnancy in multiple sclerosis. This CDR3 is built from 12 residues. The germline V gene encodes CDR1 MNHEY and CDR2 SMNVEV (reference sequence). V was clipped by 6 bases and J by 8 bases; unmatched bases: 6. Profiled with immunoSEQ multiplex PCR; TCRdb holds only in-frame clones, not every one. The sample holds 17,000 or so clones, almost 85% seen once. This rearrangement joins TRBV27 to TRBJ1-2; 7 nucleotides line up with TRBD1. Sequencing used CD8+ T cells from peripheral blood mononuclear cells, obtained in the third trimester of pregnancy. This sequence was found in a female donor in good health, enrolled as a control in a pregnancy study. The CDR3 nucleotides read TGTGCCAGCAGCAACAGGGGCAAGGGCTACACCTTC. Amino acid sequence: CASSNRGKGYTF.